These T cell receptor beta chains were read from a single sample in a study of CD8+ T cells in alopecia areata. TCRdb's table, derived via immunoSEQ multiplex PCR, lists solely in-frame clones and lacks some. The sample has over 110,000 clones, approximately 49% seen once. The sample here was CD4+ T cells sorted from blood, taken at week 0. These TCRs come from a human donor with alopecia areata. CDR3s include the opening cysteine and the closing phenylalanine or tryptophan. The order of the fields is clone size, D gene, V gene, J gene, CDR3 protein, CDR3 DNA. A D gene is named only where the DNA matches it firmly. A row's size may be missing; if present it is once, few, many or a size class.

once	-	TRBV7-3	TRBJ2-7	CASSLIGGSGQYF	TGTGCCAGCAGCTTAATTGGGGGCAGCGGGCAGTACTTC
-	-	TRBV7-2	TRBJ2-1	CASSLAGAGHHNEQFF	TGTGCCAGCAGCTTAGCCGGGGCGGGGCACCACAATGAGCAGTTCTTC
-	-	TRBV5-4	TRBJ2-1	CASSLKGTEFF	TGTGCCAGCAGCTTGAAGGGCACCGAGTTCTTC
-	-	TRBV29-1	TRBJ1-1	CSVEDPGGKAFF	TGCAGCGTTGAAGATCCGGGGGGTAAAGCTTTCTTT
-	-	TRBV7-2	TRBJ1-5	CASSLAGGAQPQHF	TGTGCCAGCAGCTTAGCCGGGGGGGCCCAGCCCCAGCATTTT
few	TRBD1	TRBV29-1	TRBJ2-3	CSVGTGGTDTQYF	TGCAGCGTTGGGACAGGGGGCACAGATACGCAGTATTTT
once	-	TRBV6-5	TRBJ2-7	CASRTSYEQYF	TGTGCCAGCAGGACTTCCTACGAGCAGTACTTC
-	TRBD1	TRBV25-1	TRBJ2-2	CASSEYPEGAANTGELFF	TGTGCCAGCAGTGAATATCCTGAGGGGGCTGCGAACACCGGGGAGCTGTTTTTT
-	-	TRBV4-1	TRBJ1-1	CASSRGGEAFF	TGCGCCAGCAGCCGCGGAGGGGAAGCTTTCTTT
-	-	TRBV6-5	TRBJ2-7	CASSLWNRAHFYEQYF	TGTGCCAGCAGTTTATGGAACAGGGCCCATTTCTACGAGCAGTACTTC
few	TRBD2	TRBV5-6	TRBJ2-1	CASTWGDYRGQFF	TGTGCCAGCACCTGGGGGGACTACCGAGGGCAGTTCTTC
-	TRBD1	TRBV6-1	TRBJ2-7	CASSGQGSYHEQYF	TGTGCCAGCAGCGGACAGGGAAGTTACCACGAGCAGTACTTC
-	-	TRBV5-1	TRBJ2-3	CASSSQAGTDTQYF	TGCGCCAGCAGCTCCCAAGCGGGCACAGATACGCAGTATTTT
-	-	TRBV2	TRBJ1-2	CASSFRDTNYGYTF	TGTGCCAGCAGTTTCCGGGACACTAACTATGGCTACACCTTC
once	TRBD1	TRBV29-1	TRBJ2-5	CSAPRAGGQETQYF	TGCAGCGCGCCGCGGGCAGGGGGCCAAGAGACCCAGTACTTC
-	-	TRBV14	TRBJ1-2	CASSQDKGQPHLRRYTF	TGTGCCAGCAGCCAAGATAAGGGGCAGCCCCATTTACGACGCTACACCTTC
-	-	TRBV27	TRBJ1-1	CASSLPGGTEAFF	TGTGCCAGCAGTTTACCCGGCGGCACTGAAGCTTTCTTT
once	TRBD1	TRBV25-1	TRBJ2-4	CASSELGGRLYF	TGTGCCAGCAGTGAATTAGGGGGCCGCTTGTACTTC
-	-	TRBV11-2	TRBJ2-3	CASSFSDTQYF	TGTGCCAGCAGCTTCTCCGATACGCAGTATTTT
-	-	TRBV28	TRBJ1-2	CASSLMGRNYGYTF	TGTGCCAGCAGTTTGATGGGGCGCAACTATGGCTACACCTTC
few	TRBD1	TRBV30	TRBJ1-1	CAWSVGTGANTEAFF	TGTGCCTGGAGTGTGGGAACAGGGGCGAACACTGAAGCTTTCTTT
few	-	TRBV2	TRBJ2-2	CASRTENTGELFF	TGTGCCAGCCGGACGGAGAACACCGGGGAGCTGTTTTTT